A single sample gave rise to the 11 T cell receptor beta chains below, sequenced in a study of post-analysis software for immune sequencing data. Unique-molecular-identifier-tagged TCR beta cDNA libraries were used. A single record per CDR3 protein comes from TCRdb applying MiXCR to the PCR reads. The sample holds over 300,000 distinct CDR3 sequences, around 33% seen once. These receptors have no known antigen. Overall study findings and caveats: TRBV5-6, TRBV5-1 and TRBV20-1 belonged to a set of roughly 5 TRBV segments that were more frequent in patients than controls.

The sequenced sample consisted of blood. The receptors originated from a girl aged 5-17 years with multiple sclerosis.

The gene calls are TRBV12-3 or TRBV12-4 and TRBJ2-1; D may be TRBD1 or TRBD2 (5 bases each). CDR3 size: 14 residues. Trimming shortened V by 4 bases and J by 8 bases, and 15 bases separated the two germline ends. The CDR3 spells CASSSMGPGYEQFF. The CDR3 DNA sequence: TGTGCCAGCAGTTCAATGGGACCCGGGTATGAGCAGTTCTTC.

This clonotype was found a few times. For the CDR3, the DNA is TGTGCCAGCTCACCAATGGGAGAGACCCAGTACTTC. Its protein is CASSPMGETQYF. The V and J genes are TRBV18 and TRBJ2-5, with unresolved D. The V end lost 2 bases, the J end lost 4 bases, and 5 bases lay between the germline ends. CDR1 is KGHSH and CDR2 is LQKENI in the germline V gene. The CDR3 spans 12 residues.

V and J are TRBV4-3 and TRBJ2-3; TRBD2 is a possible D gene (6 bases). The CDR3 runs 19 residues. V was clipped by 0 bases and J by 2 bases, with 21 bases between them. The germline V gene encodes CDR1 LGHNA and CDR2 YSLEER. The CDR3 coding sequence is TGCGCCAGCAGCCAAGATTTGGTATACGGGGCGGGGTTCACAGATACGCAGTATTTT. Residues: CASSQDLVYGAGFTDTQYF.

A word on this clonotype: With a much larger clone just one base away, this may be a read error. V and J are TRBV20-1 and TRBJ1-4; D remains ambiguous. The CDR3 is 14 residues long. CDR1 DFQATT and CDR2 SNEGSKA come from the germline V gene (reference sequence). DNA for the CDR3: TGCAGTGCCCCCGGCGGGGTAGTTAATGGAAAACTGTTTTTT. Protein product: CSAPGGVVNGKLFF.

CDR3 sequence (DNA): TGTGCCAGCAGCGTAGCCCCGACAGAACCCTATGGCTACACCTTC. Translation gives CASSVAPTEPYGYTF. The chain has TRBV9 and TRBJ1-2; possible D gene TRBD1, 5 bases. Trimming removed 0 bases at V and 4 bases at J, with 13 bases between. This CDR3 has 15 amino acids. Germline values: CDR1 SGDLS, CDR2 YYNGEE.

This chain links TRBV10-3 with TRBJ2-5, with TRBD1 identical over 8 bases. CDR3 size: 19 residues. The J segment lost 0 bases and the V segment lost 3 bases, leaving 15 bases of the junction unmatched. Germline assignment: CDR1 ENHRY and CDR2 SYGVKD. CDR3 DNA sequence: TGTGCCATCAGTGACCCCAGGACAGGGAAAAGAGGGTACCAAGAGACCCAGTACTTC. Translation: CAISDPRTGKRGYQETQYF.

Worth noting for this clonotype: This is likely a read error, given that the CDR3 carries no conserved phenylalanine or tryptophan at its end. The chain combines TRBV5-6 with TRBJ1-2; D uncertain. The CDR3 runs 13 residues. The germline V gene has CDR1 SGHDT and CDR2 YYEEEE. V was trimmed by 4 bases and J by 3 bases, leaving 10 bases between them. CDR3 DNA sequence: TGTGCCAGCAGCCCGCGAGGGCACTATGGCTACACCGTC. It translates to CASSPRGHYGYTV.

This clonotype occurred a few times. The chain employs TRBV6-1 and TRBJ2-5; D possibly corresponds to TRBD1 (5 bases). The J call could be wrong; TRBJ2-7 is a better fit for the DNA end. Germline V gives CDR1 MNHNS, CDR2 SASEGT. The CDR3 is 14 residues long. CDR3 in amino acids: CASTYRSIGYEQYF. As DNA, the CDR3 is TGTGCCAGCACTTACAGGTCTATCGGCTACGAGCAGTACTTC.

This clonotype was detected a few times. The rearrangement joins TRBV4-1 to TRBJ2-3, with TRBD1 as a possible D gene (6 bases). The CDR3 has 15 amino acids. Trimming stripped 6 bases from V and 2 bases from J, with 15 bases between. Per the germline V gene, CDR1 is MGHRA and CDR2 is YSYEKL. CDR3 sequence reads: CASRPVRDITDTQYF. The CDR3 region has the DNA TGCGCCAGCAGGCCGGTTCGGGACATCACAGATACGCAGTATTTT.

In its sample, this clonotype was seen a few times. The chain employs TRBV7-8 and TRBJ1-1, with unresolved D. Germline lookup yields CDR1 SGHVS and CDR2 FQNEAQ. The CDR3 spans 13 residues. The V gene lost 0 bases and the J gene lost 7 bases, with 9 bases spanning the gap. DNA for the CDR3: TGTGCCAGCAGCTTAGCATCCGCAATTGAAGCTTTCTTT. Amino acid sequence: CASSLASAIEAFF.

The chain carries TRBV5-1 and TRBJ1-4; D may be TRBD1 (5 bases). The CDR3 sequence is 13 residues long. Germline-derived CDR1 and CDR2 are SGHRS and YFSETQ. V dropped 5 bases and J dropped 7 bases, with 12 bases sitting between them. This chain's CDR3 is CASRGQGTEKLFF. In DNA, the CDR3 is TGCGCCAGCAGAGGACAAGGGACTGAAAAACTGTTTTTT.